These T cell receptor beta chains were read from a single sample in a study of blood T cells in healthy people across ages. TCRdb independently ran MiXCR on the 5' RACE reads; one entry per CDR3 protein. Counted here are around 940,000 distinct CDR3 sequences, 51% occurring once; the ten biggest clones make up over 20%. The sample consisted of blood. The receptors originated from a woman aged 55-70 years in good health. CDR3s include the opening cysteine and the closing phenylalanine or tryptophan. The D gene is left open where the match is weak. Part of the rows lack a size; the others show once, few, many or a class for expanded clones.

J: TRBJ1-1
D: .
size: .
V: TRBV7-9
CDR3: CASSAGEMNTEAFF
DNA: TGTGCCAGCAGCGCGGGAGAGATGAACACTGAAGCTTTCTTT

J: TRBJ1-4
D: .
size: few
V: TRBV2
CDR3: CASNRSPEKLFF
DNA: TGTGCCAGCAATAGGAGTCCCGAAAAACTGTTTTTT

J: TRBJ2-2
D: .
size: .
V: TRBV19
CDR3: CASSNRAGSGELFF
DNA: TGTGCCAGTAGTAACAGGGCCGGATCCGGGGAGCTGTTTTTT

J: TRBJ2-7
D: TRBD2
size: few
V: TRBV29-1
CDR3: CSVEEGGDEQYF
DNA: TGCAGCGTTGAAGAGGGAGGGGACGAGCAGTACTTC

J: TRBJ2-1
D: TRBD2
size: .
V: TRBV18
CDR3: CASSPQSGRLNEQFF
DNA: TGTGCCAGCTCACCACAGAGCGGGAGACTCAATGAGCAGTTCTTC

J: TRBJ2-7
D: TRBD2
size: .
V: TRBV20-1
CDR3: CSARDPAGSSYNEQYF
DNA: TGCAGTGCTAGAGATCCAGCGGGAAGCTCCTACAATGAGCAGTACTTC

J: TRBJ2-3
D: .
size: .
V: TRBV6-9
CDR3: CASNYLGTRGLADTQYF
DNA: TGTGCCAGCAATTATTTGGGGACTAGGGGGCTGGCAGATACGCAGTATTTT

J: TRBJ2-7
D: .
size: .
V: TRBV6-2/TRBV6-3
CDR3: CASETGTTYEQYF
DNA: TGTGCCAGCGAGACAGGGACTACCTACGAGCAGTACTTC

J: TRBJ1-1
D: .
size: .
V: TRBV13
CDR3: CASSPRANKGGAFF
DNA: TGTGCCAGCAGCCCCCGGGCCAACAAGGGAGGAGCTTTCTTT

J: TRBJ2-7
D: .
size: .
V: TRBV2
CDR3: CASSKDRGGYEQYF
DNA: TGTGCCAGCAGTAAGGACAGAGGGGGCTACGAGCAGTACTTC

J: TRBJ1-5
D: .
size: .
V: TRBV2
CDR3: CASSEGKGQPQHF
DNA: TGTGCCAGCAGTGAAGGGAAAGGTCAGCCCCAGCATTTT

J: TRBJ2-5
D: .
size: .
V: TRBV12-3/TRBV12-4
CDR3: CVSSLADQETQYF
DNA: TGTGTCAGCAGTCTAGCCGATCAAGAGACCCAGTACTTC

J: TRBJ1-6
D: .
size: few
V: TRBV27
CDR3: CASSLSSGVDSPLHF
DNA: TGTGCCAGCAGTTTATCATCGGGGGTTGATTCACCCCTCCACTTT

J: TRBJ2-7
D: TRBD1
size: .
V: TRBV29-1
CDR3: CSAGTGSTYEQYF
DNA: TGCAGCGCGGGGACAGGGTCTACCTACGAGCAGTACTTC

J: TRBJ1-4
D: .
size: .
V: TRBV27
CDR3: CASRGGTNEKLFF
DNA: TGTGCCAGCAGAGGGGGTACTAATGAAAAACTGTTTTTT

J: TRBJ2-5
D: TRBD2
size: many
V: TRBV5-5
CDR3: CASSSIPGLAKETQYF
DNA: TGTGCCAGCAGCTCCATACCGGGACTAGCGAAAGAGACCCAGTACTTC

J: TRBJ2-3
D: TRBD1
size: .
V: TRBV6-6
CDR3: CASSSGGRDTQYF
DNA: TGTGCCAGCAGTTCAGGGGGAAGAGATACGCAGTATTTT

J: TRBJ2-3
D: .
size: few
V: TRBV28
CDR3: CPLNGATDTQYF
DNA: TGCCCCCTCAACGGGGCCACAGATACGCAGTATTTT

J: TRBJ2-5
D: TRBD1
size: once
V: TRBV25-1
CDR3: CASSERTPAGTGEGQYF
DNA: TGTGCCAGCAGTGAACGCACTCCAGCCGGGACAGGGGAAGGGCAGTACTTC

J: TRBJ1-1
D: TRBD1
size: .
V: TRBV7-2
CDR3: CASSLDRGRAFF
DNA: TGTGCCAGCAGCCTGGACAGGGGAAGGGCTTTCTTT

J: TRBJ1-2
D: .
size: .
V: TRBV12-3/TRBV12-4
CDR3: CASSLSGYNYGYTF
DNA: TGTGCCAGCAGTTTATCGGGATACAACTATGGCTACACCTTC

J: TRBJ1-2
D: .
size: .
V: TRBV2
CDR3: CASTMRTNYGYTF
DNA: TGTGCCAGCACAATGAGGACTAACTATGGCTACACCTTC

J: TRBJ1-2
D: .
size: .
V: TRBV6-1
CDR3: CASSDGLWGAFYYGYTF
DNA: TGTGCCAGCAGTGATGGCCTCTGGGGGGCTTTTTACTATGGCTACACCTTC

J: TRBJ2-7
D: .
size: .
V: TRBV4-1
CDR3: CASSTTTATDYEQYF
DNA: TGCGCCAGCAGCACAACGACAGCAACAGACTACGAGCAGTACTTC

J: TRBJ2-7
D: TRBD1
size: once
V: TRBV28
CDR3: CASRTGEVSSEQYF
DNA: TGTGCCAGCAGGACAGGGGAAGTCTCCTCCGAGCAGTACTTC

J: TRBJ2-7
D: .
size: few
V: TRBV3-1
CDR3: CASSHRMGIVYEQYF
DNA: TGTGCCAGCAGCCACCGAATGGGGATCGTCTACGAGCAGTACTTC

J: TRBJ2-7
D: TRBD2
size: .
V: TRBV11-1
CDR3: CASSLLAGGPSYEQYF
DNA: TGTGCCAGCAGCTTACTAGCGGGAGGCCCCTCCTACGAGCAGTACTTC

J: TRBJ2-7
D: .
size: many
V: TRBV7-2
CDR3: CASSLTWDKSYEQYF
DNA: TGTGCCAGCAGCTTAACTTGGGACAAATCCTACGAGCAGTACTTC

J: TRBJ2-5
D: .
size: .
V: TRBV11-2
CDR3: CASSLGLLETQYF
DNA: TGTGCCAGCTCACTCGGACTTCTTGAGACCCAGTACTTC

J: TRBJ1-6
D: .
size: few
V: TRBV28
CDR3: CASSLNYNSPLHF
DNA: TGTGCCAGCAGCTTAAACTATAATTCACCCCTCCACTTT

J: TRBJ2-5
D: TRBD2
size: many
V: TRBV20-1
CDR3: CSARPSGRETQYF
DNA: TGCAGTGCTAGGCCTAGCGGGAGAGAGACCCAGTACTTC